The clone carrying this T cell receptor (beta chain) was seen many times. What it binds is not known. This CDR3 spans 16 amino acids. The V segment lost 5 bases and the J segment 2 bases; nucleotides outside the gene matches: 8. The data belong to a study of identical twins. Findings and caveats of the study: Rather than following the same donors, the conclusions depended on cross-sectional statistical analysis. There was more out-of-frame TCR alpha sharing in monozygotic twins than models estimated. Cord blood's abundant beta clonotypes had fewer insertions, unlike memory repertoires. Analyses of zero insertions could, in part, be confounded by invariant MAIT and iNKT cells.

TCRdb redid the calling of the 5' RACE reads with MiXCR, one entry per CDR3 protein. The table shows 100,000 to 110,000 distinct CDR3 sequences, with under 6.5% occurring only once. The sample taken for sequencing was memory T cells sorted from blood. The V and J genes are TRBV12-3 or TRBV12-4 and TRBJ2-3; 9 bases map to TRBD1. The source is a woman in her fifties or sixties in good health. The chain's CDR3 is CASSPGQGPITDTQYF. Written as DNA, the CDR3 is TGTGCCAGCAGTCCCGGACAGGGGCCTATCACAGATACGCAGTATTTT.